The 4 T cell receptor beta chains reported below all come from one sample, sequenced in a study of cytomegalovirus exposure and HLA in healthy donors. This PCR relied on a set of 60 Vbeta primers and 13 Jbeta primers. The assay was immunoSEQ multiplex PCR, and TCRdb's table has in-frame clones only and misses some. Altogether about 160,000 clones are present, roughly four fifths being singletons, with the ten largest covering around 9%. Sequenced: PBMCs. The receptors come from a male donor in good health and CMV-seropositive.

This chain joins TRBV18 and TRBJ2-7, with D maybe TRBD1 (6 bases). Per germline, CDR1 KGHSH and CDR2 LQKENI. V lost 3 bases and J lost 2, with 14 bases in between. This CDR3 is built from 15 residues. CDR3 bases: TGTGCCAGCTCACCCGGGACACCTTCTACCTACGAGCAGTACTTC. Translating gives CASSPGTPSTYEQYF. Supplemented by reference TRBV18 and TRBJ2-7, the full variable domain reads NAGVMQNPRHLVRRRGQEARLRCSPMKGHSHVYWYRQLPEEGLKFMVYLQKENIIDESGMPKERFSAEFPKEGPSILRIQQVVRGDSAAYFCASSPGTPSTYEQYFGPGTRLTVT.

V is TRBV25-1 and J is TRBJ2-7, with D possibly TRBD2 on 6 matching bases. Trimming removed 6 bases from V and 3 bases from J, with 15 bases in between. This CDR3 contains 14 residues. Germline CDR1 is MGHDK and CDR2 is SYGVNS. The CDR3 DNA follows: TGTGCCAGCAGCCAACACGCGGGATTCTACGAGCAGTACTTC. It translates to CASSQHAGFYEQYF.

The J gene is TRBJ1-2, the V gene TRBV9; 12 bases line up with TRBD1. There are 16 residues in the CDR3. V gave up 2 bases and J gave up 2 bases; unmatched junction bases: 4. Germline V gives CDR1 SGDLS, CDR2 YYNGEE. CDR3 bases: TGTGCCAGCAGCGTGGGGACAGGGGGCTACAACTATGGCTACACCTTC. Protein sequence: CASSVGTGGYNYGYTF.

This rearrangement joins TRBV5-6 to TRBJ1-2, with a possible D match to TRBD1 (6 bases). The ends were cut back, 4 bases at V and 2 bases at J, with 9 bases in the middle. Per germline, CDR1 SGHDT and CDR2 YYEEEE. This CDR3 spans 13 amino acids. The CDR3 sequence: CASSPDRNYGYTF. In DNA form, the CDR3 reads TGTGCCAGCAGCCCCGACAGGAACTATGGCTACACCTTC.